This T cell receptor beta chain was identified in a study of blood T cell repertoires in COVID-19. Original processing methods: Estimation of nucleated cell counts was performed using reference gene primer amplification. Data came from immunoSEQ multiplex PCR; TCRdb stores just in-frame clones and leaves some out. V and J calls and clone size follow that table, whereas D and trimming were derived from the DNA. Of about 200,000 clones listed, 80% to 90% are singletons. The sequence was obtained from a woman aged 45-60 years with active or convalescent COVID-19. Input material: peripheral blood.

The CDR3 reads CATTARRLLSLSGNTIYF. The DNA of the CDR3 is TGTGCCACCACTGCTAGGAGGCTTCTTTCTCTCTCTGGAAACACCATATATTTT. The chain joins TRBV15 to TRBJ1-3; D gene ambiguous. The length of the CDR3 is 18 residues. Germline CDR1 reads LNHNV; CDR2 reads YYDKDF (reference sequence). Deletions cut 7 bases from V and 0 bases from J, with 22 bases between.